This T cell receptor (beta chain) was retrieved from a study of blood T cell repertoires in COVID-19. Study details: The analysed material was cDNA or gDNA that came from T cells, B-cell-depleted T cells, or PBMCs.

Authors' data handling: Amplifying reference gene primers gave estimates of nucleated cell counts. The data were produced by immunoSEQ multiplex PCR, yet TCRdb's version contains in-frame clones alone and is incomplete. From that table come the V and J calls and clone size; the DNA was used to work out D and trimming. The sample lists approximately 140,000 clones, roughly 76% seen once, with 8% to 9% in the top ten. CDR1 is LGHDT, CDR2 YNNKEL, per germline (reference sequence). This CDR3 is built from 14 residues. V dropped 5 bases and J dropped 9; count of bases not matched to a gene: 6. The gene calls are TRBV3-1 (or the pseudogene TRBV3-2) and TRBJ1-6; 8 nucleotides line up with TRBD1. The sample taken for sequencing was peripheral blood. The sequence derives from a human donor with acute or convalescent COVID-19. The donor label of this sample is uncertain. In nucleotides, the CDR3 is TGTGCCAGCAGCTGGGACAGGAAGGTTTCACCCCTCCACTTT. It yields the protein CASSWDRKVSPLHF.